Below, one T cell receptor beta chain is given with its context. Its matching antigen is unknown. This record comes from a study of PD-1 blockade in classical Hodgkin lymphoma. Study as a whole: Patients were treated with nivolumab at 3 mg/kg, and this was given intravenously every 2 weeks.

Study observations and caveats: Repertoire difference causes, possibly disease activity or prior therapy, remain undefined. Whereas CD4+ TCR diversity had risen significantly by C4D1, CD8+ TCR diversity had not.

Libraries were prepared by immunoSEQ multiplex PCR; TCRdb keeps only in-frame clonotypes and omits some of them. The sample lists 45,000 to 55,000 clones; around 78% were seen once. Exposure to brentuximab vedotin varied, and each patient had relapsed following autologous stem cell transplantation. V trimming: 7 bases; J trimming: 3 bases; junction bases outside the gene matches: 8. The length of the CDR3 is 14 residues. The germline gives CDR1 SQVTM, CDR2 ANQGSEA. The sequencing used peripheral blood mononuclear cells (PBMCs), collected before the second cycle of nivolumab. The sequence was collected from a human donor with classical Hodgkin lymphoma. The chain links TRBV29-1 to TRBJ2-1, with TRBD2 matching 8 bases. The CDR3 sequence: CSAPSSGLYNEQFF. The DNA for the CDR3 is TGCAGCGCACCTTCTAGCGGGCTCTACAATGAGCAGTTCTTC.